The clone carrying this T cell receptor (beta chain) was recorded only once. What it binds is unknown. Assay: immunoSEQ multiplex PCR; the TCRdb copy retains only in-frame clones and omits some. The table includes about 7,800 clones, approximately 80% detected once. The record originates from a study of regulatory and conventional T cells in RAG deficiency. Germline-derived CDR1 and CDR2 are MNHEY and SMNVEV (reference sequence). The CDR3 sequence is 14 residues long. Trimming took 3 bases from V and 7 from J, leaving 13 bases between them. Study-wide points: In Omenn syndrome, Treg and Tconv repertoires overlapped >80%. Shannon entropy fell and Simpson indices rose in RAG-deficient patients.

These same data were also listed under a study on regulatory T cells. That work states: The primer mix had 52 TRBV and 13 TRBJ primers. Regulatory T cells showed the strongest V-J pair restriction and V/J gene skewing among patient repertoires.

Sequencing was done on a sample of CD8+ T cells sorted from blood. This sequence joins TRBV27 and TRBJ2-1; D possibly corresponds to TRBD1 (5 bases). The clonotype comes from a human donor in good health. CDR3 residues: CASSFGKGLNEQFF. CDR3 in DNA: TGTGCCAGCAGTTTCGGTAAGGGGTTGAATGAGCAGTTCTTC.